The T cell receptor (beta chain) under discussion was sequenced for a study of cytomegalovirus exposure and HLA in healthy donors. Study-level information: Some 91 million unique TCRs from HLA-typed donors were held in an early release of data. Of all 400 or so donors who were genotyped, around 82% belonged to the Caucasian-associated ancestry cluster. General study findings and limits: It was reported in a later analysis that an Asian-associated ancestry cluster showed fewer N-insertions than the approximately 670-donor mean. A few CMV-associated chains were confirmed in vitro to be specific for CMV antigens.

A remark on this clone: Its antigen is unidentified.

Researchers ran the PCR with 60 Vbeta and 13 Jbeta primers. Generated by immunoSEQ multiplex PCR, the TCRdb table keeps only in-frame clones and is missing some. The top ten hold about 0.3% of the sample, which has roughly 290,000 clones, 80% seen once. Per the germline V gene, CDR1 is SGDLS and CDR2 is YYNGEE. The CDR3 runs 17 residues. V was shortened by 4 bases and J by 3 bases, with 22 bases between the two germline ends. This sequence was found in a girl aged 2 to 10 in good health and CMV-seronegative. V gene TRBV9 combines with J gene TRBJ1-2, with no clear D. The material sequenced was PBMCs. The CDR3 DNA reads as TGTGCCAGCAGCCCACCTCTACCCTGGAGGGAACACTATGGCTACACCTTC. It codes for CASSPPLPWREHYGYTF.